This is a list of T cell receptor beta chains from one sample in a study of T cell changes during pregnancy in multiple sclerosis. Clones were read by immunoSEQ multiplex PCR, and TCRdb kept only the in-frame ones, dropping some. The sample records 53,000 or so clones, roughly 92% being singletons. The sample consisted of CD4+ T cells from peripheral blood mononuclear cells, taken in the second trimester of pregnancy. The source is a female donor with multiple sclerosis, enrolled in a pregnancy study. Each CDR3 is given with its conserved first and last residue. Each record gives: V gene, J gene, CDR3 protein.

V: TRBV20-1
J: TRBJ2-5
CDR3: CSAYRETQYF

V: TRBV27
J: TRBJ2-5
CDR3: CASRLTSGGGVQETQYF

V: TRBV6-5
J: TRBJ1-2
CDR3: CASSPGQGVGGYTF

V: TRBV7-2
J: TRBJ1-1
CDR3: CASILQGLANTEAFF

V: TRBV18
J: TRBJ2-3
CDR3: CASSPWAVSDTQYF

V: TRBV4-3
J: TRBJ1-2
CDR3: CASSQENRLGGYTF

V: TRBV7-8
J: TRBJ1-2
CDR3: CASSLVGQGAGGYTF

V: TRBV6-6
J: TRBJ1-1
CDR3: CASSLSRGAEAFF

V: TRBV7-9
J: TRBJ1-4
CDR3: CASSLGQTNEKLFF

V: TRBV10-3
J: TRBJ2-4
CDR3: CAITPGQGGIQYF